This T cell receptor beta chain was obtained from a study of cytomegalovirus exposure and HLA in healthy donors. It was with 60 Vbeta and 13 Jbeta primers that the PCR ran. Per the original data handling: It was a later analysis that counted tens of millions of unique TCR beta chains, of which about 10 million were shared. The method was immunoSEQ multiplex PCR; TCRdb's version includes in-frame clones alone and lacks a portion of them. V and J calls and clone size are copied from that table; D and trimming were computed from the DNA. The table has hundreds of thousands of clones, roughly two thirds seen once. CDR3 length: 17 residues. V lost 1 base and J lost 6; bases outside the gene matches: 10. Germline V gene sequence: CDR1 SGHTA, CDR2 FQGTGA. General study points: Highest at DRB1 and lowest at HLA-C, TCR association rates differed among HLA loci in a later analysis. A few of the chains that were CMV-associated were confirmed in vitro to be specific for CMV antigens. Equally common other TCR beta chains were less clonally expanded than HLA-associated ones, a later analysis found.

About this clone itself: Its matching antigen is unknown.

Sequencing was performed on PBMCs. The V call is TRBV7-3, the J call TRBJ2-2; 8 bases agree with TRBD2. The receptor comes from a female donor in good health and CMV-seronegative. In nucleotides, the CDR3 is TGTGCCAGCAGCTTAAAGCCAGCGGGAGAACCCCCCGGGGAGCTGTTTTTT. This gives the protein CASSLKPAGEPPGELFF.